Listed here is a single T cell receptor (beta chain). What it binds is unknown. Treatment denoted: oral pan-JAK inhibitor, 5-10 mg twice daily. It was cDNA, reverse transcribed from extracted RNA, that served as the sequencing template. Assay: immunoSEQ multiplex PCR; the TCRdb copy retains only in-frame clones and omits some. There are over 85,000 clones in the sample; around 71% occur only once, and 17% lies in the top ten. The sample belongs to a study of CD8+ T cells in alopecia areata. General study results and limits: Many expanded lesional clones persisted in scalp and blood during tofacitinib. Scalp clonality decreased significantly with tofacitinib, and so did expanded CD8+ clones among the top 100. Researchers report lesional scalp, most notably alopecia totalis/universalis, outstripped normal scalp in clonality.

CDR3 length: 14 residues. The germline CDR1 and CDR2 sequences are LNHNV and YYDKDF (reference sequence). V gave up 4 bases and J gave up 5 bases, with 14 bases separating them. The origin of this receptor is a human donor with alopecia areata. The source was CD8+ T cells sorted from blood, collected between weeks 43 and 45, from a patient treated with tofacitinib. The rearrangement uses TRBV15 and TRBJ2-5; D is perhaps TRBD2 (7 bases). CDR3 sequence: CATSTRGGLETQYF. The CDR3 DNA sequence: TGTGCCACCAGCACCAGGGGAGGGTTGGAGACCCAGTACTTC.